The next 22 T cell receptor beta chains were all read from a single sample in a study of read filtering for tumor transcriptome and immune sequencing. From 300 to 400 ng of RNA, a library with molecular barcoded alpha/delta and beta/gamma adaptors was made. TCRdb itself ran the reads through MiXCR, one entry per CDR3 protein. The sample carries over 45,000 distinct CDR3 sequences, 20% to 25% recorded once. Sequencing used a population of CD138-negative cells sorted from bone marrow. The source of these receptors is a donor at least 40 years old with multiple myeloma.

This clonotype showed up just once. Possible read error: a much larger clone is one base away. This chain uses TRBV6-6 with TRBJ1-3, with unresolved D. There are 11 residues in the CDR3. Germline CDR1 is MNHNY and CDR2 is SVGAGI (reference sequence). This CDR3 reads CASDGGNTVYF. In nucleotides, the CDR3 is TGTGCCAGCGATGGAGGAAACACCGTATATTTT.

This clonotype was counted a few times. As the CDR3 is not closed by the conserved phenylalanine or tryptophan, this likely results from a read error. The genes are TRBV30 and TRBJ2-7, with D perhaps given as TRBD1 or TRBD2 (6 bases each). Per the germline V gene, CDR1 is GTSNPN and CDR2 is SVGIG (reference sequence). The CDR3 is 13 amino acids. V dropped 5 bases and J dropped 5 bases, with 16 bases sitting between them. The CDR3 DNA reads TGTGCCTGGGGTCGGGGGCTCTATGACGAGCAGTACCTC. This translates into CAWGRGLYDEQYL.

Turning to this clonotype: The conserved phenylalanine or tryptophan is not found at the CDR3 terminus, so this likely reflects a read error. V is TRBV7-8 and J is TRBJ1-2, with 11 bases that match TRBD1. The trim removed 1 base at V and 3 bases at J, leaving 4 bases unmatched. Per the germline V gene, CDR1 is SGHVS and CDR2 is FQNEAQ. The CDR3 extends over 16 amino acids. DNA of the CDR3: TGTGCCAGCAGCTTAGACGGGACAGGGGGAGACTATGGCTACACCTAC. Translation gives CASSLDGTGGDYGYTY.

The chain employs TRBV28 and TRBJ1-2; 9 positions match TRBD1. V gave up 5 bases and J gave up 5 bases; unmatched junction bases: 9. The CDR3 runs 15 residues. Germline-derived CDR1 and CDR2 are MDHEN and SYDVKM. The CDR3 is CASSAPPGQGYGYTF. The CDR3 DNA sequence: TGTGCCAGCAGTGCCCCTCCGGGACAGGGTTATGGCTACACCTTC.

This clonotype was found many times. CDR3 sequence reads: CASSAGVYEKLFF. CDR3 nucleotides: TGTGCCAGCAGTGCGGGGGTATATGAAAAACTGTTTTTT. The chain recombines TRBV12-3 or TRBV12-4 with TRBJ1-4, with a tentative D call TRBD1 (5 bases). The V gene lost 5 bases and the J gene lost 6 bases, with 10 bases spanning the gap. This CDR3 contains 13 residues.

This clonotype appeared many times. V gene TRBV4-1 combines with J gene TRBJ2-7; D may be TRBD1 or TRBD2 (5 bases each). Per the germline V gene, CDR1 is MGHRA and CDR2 is YSYEKL. CDR3 length: 15 residues. V was clipped by 0 bases and J by 2 bases, with 11 bases between them. The CDR3 nucleotides are TGCGCCAGCAGCCAAGACACGGGGCCGCCCTACGAGCAGTACTTC. Its protein is CASSQDTGPPYEQYF.

This clonotype was seen many times. The CDR3 coding sequence is TGTGCCAGCAGCACTACAGGGGTCTCAGATACGCAGTATTTT. Its protein is CASSTTGVSDTQYF. The chain couples TRBV7-9 to TRBJ2-3; TRBD1 aligns across 7 bases. The germline V gene has CDR1 SEHNR and CDR2 FQNEAQ (reference sequence). V shed 5 bases, J shed 4 bases, and the junction held 6 bases outside the gene matches. This CDR3 contains 14 residues.

This clonotype came up many times. V and J are TRBV7-2 and TRBJ2-1, with D uncertain. Germline-derived CDR1 and CDR2 are SGHTA and FQGNSA. The CDR3 totals 15 residues. Trimming left V 0 bases short and J 1 base short, with 7 bases between. The CDR3 region has the DNA TGTGCCAGCAGCTTAGCAGGGTTGTCCTACAATGAGCAGTTCTTC. Translating it yields CASSLAGLSYNEQFF.

This clonotype was seen ten or more times. The rearrangement joins TRBV3-1 to TRBJ2-1; TRBD2 agrees at 8 bases. CDR1 is LGHDT and CDR2 is YNNKEL in the germline V gene (reference sequence). The V gene end was trimmed by 5 bases and the J gene end by 9 bases; junction bases not matched to a gene: 6. The CDR3 sequence is 13 residues long. The CDR3, as DNA: TGTGCCAGCAGCTCCAGCGGGAGATTTGAGCAGTTCTTC. Translating it yields CASSSSGRFEQFF.

A remark on this clonotype: Being one base from a much bigger clone, this may be a read error. In this CDR3 the conserved last residue, phenylalanine or tryptophan, is missing, so a read error is likely. The V gene is TRBV28, the J gene TRBJ2-1; D may be TRBD1 (6 bases). Trimming shortened V by 8 bases and J by 3 bases, and 11 bases separated the two germline ends. Germline-derived CDR1 and CDR2 are MDHEN and SYDVKM. This CDR3 region has 13 residues. The DNA of the CDR3 is TGTGCCAGCTCCCGACAGGACTACAATGAGCAGTTCTAC. It translates to CASSRQDYNEQFY.

Comment on this clonotype: Since a much larger clone is just one base distant, this may be a read error. The chain is built from TRBV20-1 and TRBJ1-1, with 10 bases aligning to TRBD1. The CDR3 totals 14 residues. CDR1 is DFQATT, CDR2 SNEGSKA, per germline (reference sequence). The CDR3 coding sequence is TGCAATGCTAGAGGTTGGACAGGGGGCACTGAAGCTTTCTTT. Translating it yields CNARGWTGGTEAFF.

This clonotype rates as medium-sized (0.01 to 0.1%). The rearrangement joins TRBV12-3 or TRBV12-4 to TRBJ2-1; D unresolved. The CDR3 covers 10 residues. V lost 5 bases, J lost 12 bases, and 8 bases lay in between. The CDR3 DNA is TGTGCCAGCAGTGGCTTGGGGCAGTTCTTC. Translation gives CASSGLGQFF.

This clonotype was found many times. The rearrangement uses TRBV28 and TRBJ1-2; the match to TRBD1 covers 7 bases. CDR1 is MDHEN and CDR2 is SYDVKM in the germline V gene. V lost 2 bases to trimming and J lost 4 bases; unmatched junction nucleotides: 4. The CDR3 is 14 amino acids. CDR3 nucleotides: TGTGCCAGCAGTTTACACAGGGGAACCTATGGCTACACCTTC. Translating it yields CASSLHRGTYGYTF.

The V gene is TRBV13, the J gene TRBJ2-1; D possibly corresponds to TRBD1 (6 bases). Germline assignment: CDR1 PRHDT and CDR2 FYEKMQ (reference sequence). CDR3 length: 15 amino acids. Trimming stripped 2 bases from V and 0 bases from J, with 8 bases between. The CDR3 reads CASSLKQGSYNEQFF. CDR3 nucleotide sequence: TGTGCCAGCAGCTTAAAACAGGGCTCCTACAATGAGCAGTTCTTC.

The sample holds many counts of this clonotype. In DNA form, the CDR3 reads TGTGCCAGCGCCCGAGGCAGTGAAGCTTTCTTT. This translates into CASARGSEAFF. The rearrangement links TRBV6-5 to TRBJ1-1; no clear D gene. Germline lookup yields CDR1 MNHEY and CDR2 SVGAGI. The CDR3 is made up of 11 amino acids. V was pared by 8 bases and J by 7 bases, with 11 bases between.

There are many counts of this clonotype. The rearrangement uses TRBV7-3 and TRBJ2-6; no clear D. CDR3 length: 17 amino acids. CDR1 SGHTA and CDR2 FQGTGA come from the germline V gene. Trimming left V 1 base short and J 1 base short, with 11 bases between. This CDR3 reads CASSLKAGRSGANVLTF. The CDR3 DNA reads as TGTGCCAGCAGCTTAAAGGCAGGCAGATCTGGGGCCAACGTCCTGACTTTC.

In this sample, this clonotype turned up many times. The gene calls are TRBV5-1 and TRBJ1-1; TRBD1 agrees at 8 bases. The CDR3 totals 14 residues. After removal of 5 bases from V and 4 bases from J, the junction contained 7 bases not matched to a gene. Germline V gene data show CDR1 as SGHRS and CDR2 as YFSETQ. Written as DNA, the CDR3 is TGCGCCAGCAGGGATCAAACAGGGGGCACTGAAGCTTTCTTT. Translation gives CASRDQTGGTEAFF.

Concerning this clonotype: Just one base apart from a much larger clone, this may be a read error. The chain employs TRBV14 and TRBJ2-5; tentative D call: TRBD2 (7 bases). The germline gives CDR1 SGHDN, CDR2 FVKESK. This CDR3 contains 17 residues. The CDR3 region has the DNA TGTGCCAGCATCCAAGAAGGCCGGGGGGCAAGGAGGGAGACCCAGTACTTC. Translated, it gives CASIQEGRGARRETQYF.

This clonotype was seen many times. The chain links TRBV7-9 to TRBJ2-1; D is unclear. The CDR3 loop spans 11 amino acids. CDR1 SEHNR and CDR2 FQNEAQ come from the germline V gene (reference sequence). V gave up 3 bases and J gave up 6 bases, with 3 bases separating them. The CDR3 region has the DNA TGTGCCAGCAGCTTCAGCAATGAGCAGTTCTTC. It is translated as CASSFSNEQFF.

This clonotype was seen repeatedly, ten times or more. This chain links TRBV7-9 with TRBJ2-3; TRBD2 agrees at 11 bases. V trimming: 3 bases; J trimming: 2 bases; junction bases outside the gene matches: 1. The length of the CDR3 is 15 residues. The germline V gene encodes CDR1 SEHNR and CDR2 FQNEAQ (reference sequence). CDR3 bases: TGTGCCAGCAGCTTTAGCGGGGGGGACACAGATACGCAGTATTTT. Protein sequence: CASSFSGGDTDTQYF.

The chain has TRBV5-5 and TRBJ2-3; 7 bases fit TRBD1. CDR3 size: 14 residues. V gave up 0 bases and J gave up 4 bases; unmatched junction bases: 2. Germline CDR1 SGHKS, CDR2 YYEKEE (reference sequence). CDR3 bases: TGTGCCAGCAGCTTGGAGCAGGGGGCAGATACGCAGTATTTT. It specifies CASSLEQGADTQYF.

Here the CDR3 reads CTTSPRAGAMNYGYTF. The CDR3 coding sequence is TGTACCACCAGCCCCCGGGCAGGTGCCATGAACTATGGCTACACCTTC. The chain recombines TRBV14 with TRBJ1-2; D call uncertain. The CDR3 has 16 amino acids. Germline-derived CDR1 and CDR2 are SGHDN and FVKESK.